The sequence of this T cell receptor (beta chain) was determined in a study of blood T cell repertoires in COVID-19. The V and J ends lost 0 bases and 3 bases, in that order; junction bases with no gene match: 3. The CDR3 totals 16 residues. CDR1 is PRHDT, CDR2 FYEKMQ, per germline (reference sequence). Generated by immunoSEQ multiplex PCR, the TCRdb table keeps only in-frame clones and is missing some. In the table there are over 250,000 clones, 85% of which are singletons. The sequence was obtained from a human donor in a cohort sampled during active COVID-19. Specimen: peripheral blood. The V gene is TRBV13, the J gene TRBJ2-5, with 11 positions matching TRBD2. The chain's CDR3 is CASSLGLAGGKETQYF. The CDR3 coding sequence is TGTGCCAGCAGCTTAGGCCTAGCGGGAGGAAAAGAGACCCAGTACTTC. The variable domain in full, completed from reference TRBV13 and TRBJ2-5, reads AAGVIQSPRHLIKEKRETATLKCYPIPRHDTVYWYQQGPGQDPQFLISFYEKMQSDKGSIPDRFSAQQFSDYHSELNMSSLELGDSALYFCASSLGLAGGKETQYFGPGTRLLVL.